Listed below are T cell receptor beta chains from one sample, sequenced in a study of T cells in Graves' hyperthyroidism and ophthalmopathy. MiXCR was run by TCRdb on the multiplex PCR reads, yielding one entry per CDR3 protein. The sample lists hundreds of thousands of distinct CDR3 sequences, around 16% occurring once. Material for sequencing was blood. All receptors come from a woman between 18 and 30 years old with Graves' hyperthyroidism that later progressed to Graves' ophthalmopathy. Both conserved end residues are part of each CDR3. The D gene is left open where the match is weak. Clone sizes are given selectively: once, few, many, or a class where the clone is expanded.

size: -
D: TRBD2
J: TRBJ2-7
V: TRBV30
CDR3: CAWNSGLGYEQYF
DNA: TGTGCCTGGAATTCGGGACTAGGGTACGAGCAGTACTTC

size: many
D: -
J: TRBJ2-1
V: TRBV15
CDR3: CATSREWWEGVFNEQFF
DNA: TGTGCCACCAGCAGAGAGTGGTGGGAGGGGGTTTTCAATGAGCAGTTCTTC

size: many
D: TRBD1
J: TRBJ1-2
V: TRBV20-1
CDR3: CSAWDRGQLGYGYTF
DNA: TGCAGTGCTTGGGACAGGGGGCAACTCGGCTATGGCTACACCTTC

size: -
D: -
J: TRBJ2-7
V: TRBV29-1
CDR3: CSVGDRGLYEQYF
DNA: TGCAGCGTTGGCGACCGTGGGCTCTACGAGCAGTACTTC

size: many
D: TRBD1
J: TRBJ2-6
V: TRBV2
CDR3: CASRVDRAGANVLTF
DNA: TGTGCCAGCAGAGTAGACAGGGCTGGGGCCAACGTCCTGACTTTC

size: -
D: TRBD1
J: TRBJ1-6
V: TRBV4-2
CDR3: CASSPPQGTAHNSPLHF
DNA: TGTGCCAGCAGCCCACCCCAAGGGACAGCCCATAATTCACCCCTCCACTTT

size: few
D: TRBD1
J: TRBJ2-3
V: TRBV7-9
CDR3: CASSPAARGPADTQYF
DNA: TGTGCCAGCAGCCCGGCGGCCAGGGGGCCTGCAGATACGCAGTATTTT

size: -
D: -
J: TRBJ2-1
V: TRBV28
CDR3: CAGTLGAGNEQFF
DNA: TGTGCCGGCACCCTAGGCGCGGGAAATGAGCAGTTCTTC

size: many
D: -
J: TRBJ2-2
V: TRBV27
CDR3: CASSLGPGNTGELFF
DNA: TGTGCCAGCAGTTTAGGCCCCGGGAACACCGGGGAGCTGTTTTTT

size: many
D: -
J: TRBJ1-1
V: TRBV13
CDR3: CASSPGSKVAFF
DNA: TGTGCCAGCAGCCCCGGGTCGAAGGTAGCTTTCTTT

size: many
D: TRBD2
J: TRBJ2-7
V: TRBV20-1
CDR3: CSARTSGRDEQYF
DNA: TGCAGTGCTAGGACTAGCGGGAGGGACGAGCAGTACTTC

size: many
D: TRBD1
J: TRBJ1-2
V: TRBV20-1
CDR3: CSAKDRVNYGYTF
DNA: TGCAGTGCTAAAGACAGGGTGAACTATGGCTACACCTTC

size: many
D: TRBD1
J: TRBJ1-5
V: TRBV7-9
CDR3: CASSPEGGIKPQHF
DNA: TGTGCCAGCAGCCCCGAAGGGGGCATTAAGCCCCAGCATTTT

size: many
D: -
J: TRBJ1-1
V: TRBV29-1
CDR3: CSVDGSVPSTEAFF
DNA: TGCAGCGTTGACGGCTCAGTCCCCAGCACTGAAGCTTTCTTT

size: many
D: TRBD2
J: TRBJ2-2
V: TRBV11-2
CDR3: CASSRTSGRHGELFF
DNA: TGTGCCAGCAGTCGGACTAGCGGGAGACACGGGGAGCTGTTTTTT

size: -
D: TRBD2
J: TRBJ2-7
V: TRBV12-3/TRBV12-4
CDR3: CASSFKSKAGYSYEQYF
DNA: TGTGCCAGCAGTTTTAAGTCGAAAGCGGGGTACTCCTACGAGCAGTACTTC

size: many
D: TRBD2
J: TRBJ2-1
V: TRBV2
CDR3: CASSDRTSGSMNEQFF
DNA: TGTGCCAGCAGTGATAGGACTAGCGGGAGTATGAATGAGCAGTTCTTC

size: many
D: TRBD2
J: TRBJ2-5
V: TRBV5-6
CDR3: CASSLGSGSSETQYF
DNA: TGTGCCAGCAGCTTGGGCAGCGGGAGTTCGGAGACCCAGTACTTC

size: few
D: TRBD1
J: TRBJ2-7
V: TRBV12-3/TRBV12-4
CDR3: CAASSQRTGSYEQYF
DNA: TGTGCCGCCTCGTCTCAACGGACAGGGTCCTACGAGCAGTACTTC

size: many
D: TRBD2
J: TRBJ2-1
V: TRBV27
CDR3: CASSLGLAGPYNEQFF
DNA: TGTGCCAGCAGTTTAGGACTAGCGGGACCCTACAATGAGCAGTTCTTC

size: many
D: -
J: TRBJ2-3
V: TRBV20-1
CDR3: CSASLGGTDTQYF
DNA: TGCAGTGCTAGTTTAGGAGGCACAGATACGCAGTATTTT

size: many
D: TRBD2
J: TRBJ2-7
V: TRBV7-2
CDR3: CASSLILAGNANYEQYF
DNA: TGTGCCAGCAGCTTAATATTAGCGGGTAATGCCAACTACGAGCAGTACTTC

size: many
D: -
J: TRBJ2-1
V: TRBV7-2
CDR3: CASSLLYYNEQFF
DNA: TGTGCCAGCAGCTTACTCTACTACAATGAGCAGTTCTTC

size: -
D: TRBD1
J: TRBJ1-2
V: TRBV19
CDR3: CASTPYDRAVGYTF
DNA: TGTGCCAGTACCCCTTACGACAGGGCGGTCGGCTACACCTTC

size: many
D: -
J: TRBJ2-6
V: TRBV3-1
CDR3: CASSLILGPGYPRGANVLTF
DNA: TGTGCCAGCAGCCTGATACTAGGACCAGGGTACCCTCGCGGGGCCAACGTCCTGACTTTC

size: few
D: -
J: TRBJ2-7
V: TRBV27
CDR3: CASSLARAYEQYF
DNA: TGTGCCAGCAGTTTAGCCCGCGCCTACGAGCAGTACTTC

size: many
D: TRBD1
J: TRBJ2-1
V: TRBV7-9
CDR3: CASSWLRDREMGQFF
DNA: TGTGCCAGCAGCTGGCTCCGGGACAGGGAAATGGGGCAGTTCTTC

size: many
D: -
J: TRBJ2-2
V: TRBV6-1
CDR3: CASSTRQTTLTGELFF
DNA: TGTGCCAGCAGTACCCGACAGACCACCCTCACCGGGGAGCTGTTTTTT

size: -
D: -
J: TRBJ1-4
V: TRBV11-2
CDR3: CASSLDSPATNEKLFF
DNA: TGTGCCAGCAGCTTAGACAGCCCTGCAACTAATGAAAAACTGTTTTTT

size: many
D: -
J: TRBJ1-1
V: TRBV20-1
CDR3: CSARGWAVANTEAFF
DNA: TGCAGTGCTAGAGGTTGGGCGGTGGCGAACACTGAAGCTTTCTTT

size: many
D: TRBD1
J: TRBJ2-7
V: TRBV28
CDR3: CASSLTGGETYEQYF
DNA: TGTGCCAGCAGCCTGACAGGGGGGGAGACCTACGAGCAGTACTTC

size: many
D: -
J: TRBJ1-4
V: TRBV24-1
CDR3: CATSVLVGAVRNEKLFF
DNA: TGTGCCACCAGTGTCCTCGTTGGTGCGGTTCGTAATGAAAAACTGTTTTTT

size: many
D: -
J: TRBJ1-1
V: TRBV7-9
CDR3: CASSPKNPRTEAFF
DNA: TGTGCCAGCAGCCCCAAAAACCCGCGGACTGAAGCTTTCTTT

size: -
D: -
J: TRBJ2-7
V: TRBV7-6
CDR3: CASSLAGGLEYEQYF
DNA: TGTGCCAGCAGCTTAGCGGGAGGATTAGAGTACGAGCAGTACTTC

size: -
D: -
J: TRBJ2-4
V: TRBV6-1
CDR3: CASRGLQLAKNIQYF
DNA: TGTGCCAGCAGGGGCCTACAGCTAGCCAAAAACATTCAGTACTTC

size: medium-sized
D: -
J: TRBJ2-7
V: TRBV20-1
CDR3: CSPLDGGAYEQYF
DNA: TGCAGTCCCCTTGACGGGGGCGCATACGAGCAGTACTTC

size: -
D: TRBD1
J: TRBJ1-2
V: TRBV6-1
CDR3: CASSRTGKIYGYTF
DNA: TGTGCCAGCAGCCGGACAGGGAAGATCTATGGCTACACCTTC

size: -
D: -
J: TRBJ2-1
V: TRBV4-2
CDR3: CASSQDRLDEQFF
DNA: TGTGCCAGCAGCCAAGATCGGCTTGATGAGCAGTTCTTC

size: many
D: TRBD1
J: TRBJ2-7
V: TRBV6-1
CDR3: CASRRQGNEQYF
DNA: TGTGCCAGCAGAAGACAGGGGAACGAGCAGTACTTC

size: many
D: -
J: TRBJ2-5
V: TRBV7-9
CDR3: CASSFGREQETQYF
DNA: TGTGCCAGCAGCTTCGGCAGGGAACAAGAGACCCAGTACTTC

size: many
D: -
J: TRBJ1-1
V: TRBV6-1
CDR3: CASSGATGYLNTEAFF
DNA: TGTGCCAGCAGTGGCGCGACAGGCTACCTGAACACTGAAGCTTTCTTT

size: few
D: -
J: TRBJ1-1
V: TRBV30
CDR3: CAWSGGTSNTEAFF
DNA: TGTGCCTGGAGTGGCGGGACCTCAAACACTGAAGCTTTCTTT

size: few
D: TRBD2
J: TRBJ2-5
V: TRBV20-1
CDR3: CSARDLLAGLQETQYF
DNA: TGCAGTGCTAGAGATCTTCTAGCGGGATTGCAAGAGACCCAGTACTTC

size: many
D: TRBD2
J: TRBJ2-1
V: TRBV12-3/TRBV12-4
CDR3: CASSLIVGRIDEQFF
DNA: TGTGCCAGCAGTTTAATCGTCGGGAGGATTGATGAGCAGTTCTTC

size: few
D: -
J: TRBJ2-5
V: TRBV20-1
CDR3: CSAPSGVWGRGLGTQYF
DNA: TGCAGTGCGCCGTCCGGGGTTTGGGGGCGGGGCTTGGGGACCCAGTACTTC

size: -
D: -
J: TRBJ2-3
V: TRBV27
CDR3: CASSSPQTRTDTQYF
DNA: TGTGCCAGCAGTTCTCCCCAGACCCGCACAGATACGCAGTATTTT

size: many
D: TRBD2
J: TRBJ2-1
V: TRBV20-1
CDR3: CSAISSGRRAYNEQFF
DNA: TGCAGTGCTATATCGAGCGGGAGGAGGGCCTACAATGAGCAGTTCTTC

size: few
D: -
J: TRBJ2-5
V: TRBV6-2/TRBV6-3
CDR3: CASSYLGAGYQETQYF
DNA: TGTGCCAGCAGTTATTTGGGCGCGGGGTACCAAGAGACCCAGTACTTC